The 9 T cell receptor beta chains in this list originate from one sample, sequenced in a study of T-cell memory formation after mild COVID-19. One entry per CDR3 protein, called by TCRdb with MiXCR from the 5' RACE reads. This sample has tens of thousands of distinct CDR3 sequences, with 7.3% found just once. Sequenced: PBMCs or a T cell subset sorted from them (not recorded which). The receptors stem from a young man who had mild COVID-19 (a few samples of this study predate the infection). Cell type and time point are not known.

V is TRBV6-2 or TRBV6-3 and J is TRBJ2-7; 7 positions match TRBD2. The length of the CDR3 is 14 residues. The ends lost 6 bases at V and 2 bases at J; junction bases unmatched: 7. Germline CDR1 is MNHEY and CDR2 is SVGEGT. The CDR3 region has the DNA TGTGCCAGCAGCCCCCGGGACTACGCCTACGAGCAGTACGTC. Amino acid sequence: CASSPRDYAYEQYV.

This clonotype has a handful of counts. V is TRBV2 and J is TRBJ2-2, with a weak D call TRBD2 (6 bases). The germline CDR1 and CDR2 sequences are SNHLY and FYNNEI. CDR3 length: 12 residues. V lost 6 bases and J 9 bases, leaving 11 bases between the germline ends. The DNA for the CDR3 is TGTGCCAGCAGGCGGGGAGGCAGGGAGCTGTTTTTT. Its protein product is CASRRGGRELFF.

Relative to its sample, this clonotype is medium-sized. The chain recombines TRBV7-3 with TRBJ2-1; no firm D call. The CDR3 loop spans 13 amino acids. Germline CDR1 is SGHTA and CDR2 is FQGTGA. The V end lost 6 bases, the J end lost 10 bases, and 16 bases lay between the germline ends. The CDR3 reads CASSLIGLGEQFF. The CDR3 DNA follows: TGTGCCAGCAGTCTTATTGGCCTGGGGGAGCAGTTCTTC.

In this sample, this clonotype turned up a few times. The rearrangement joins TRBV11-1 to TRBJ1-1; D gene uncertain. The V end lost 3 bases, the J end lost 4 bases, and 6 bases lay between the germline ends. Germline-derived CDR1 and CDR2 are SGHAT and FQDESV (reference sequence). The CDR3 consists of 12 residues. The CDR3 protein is CASSFRGTEAFF. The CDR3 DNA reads TGTGCCAGCAGCTTTCGGGGCACTGAAGCTTTCTTT.

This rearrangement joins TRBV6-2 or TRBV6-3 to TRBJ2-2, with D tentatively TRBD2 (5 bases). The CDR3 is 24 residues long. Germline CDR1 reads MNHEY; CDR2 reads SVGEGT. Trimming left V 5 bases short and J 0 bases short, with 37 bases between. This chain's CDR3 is CASSQGLYARQLPPTYANTGELFF. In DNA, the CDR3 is TGTGCCAGCAGTCAAGGACTCTATGCTCGACAACTCCCCCCCACTTACGCGAACACCGGGGAGCTGTTTTTT.

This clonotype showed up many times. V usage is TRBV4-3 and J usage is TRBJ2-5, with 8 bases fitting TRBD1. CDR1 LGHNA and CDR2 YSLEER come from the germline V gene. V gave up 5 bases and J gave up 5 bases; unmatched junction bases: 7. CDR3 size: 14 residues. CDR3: CASSSRTGRETQYF. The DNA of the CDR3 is TGCGCCAGCAGCTCCCGGACAGGGAGGGAGACCCAGTACTTC.

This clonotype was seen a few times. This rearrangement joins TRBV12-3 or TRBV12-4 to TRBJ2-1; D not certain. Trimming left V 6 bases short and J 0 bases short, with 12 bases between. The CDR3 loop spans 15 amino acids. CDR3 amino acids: CASSQTVSSYNEQFF. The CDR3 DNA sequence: TGTGCCAGCAGCCAGACCGTTAGCTCCTACAATGAGCAGTTCTTC.

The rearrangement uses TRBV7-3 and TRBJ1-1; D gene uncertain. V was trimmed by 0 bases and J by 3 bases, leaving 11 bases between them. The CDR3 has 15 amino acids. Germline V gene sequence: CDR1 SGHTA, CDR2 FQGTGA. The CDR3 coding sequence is TGTGCCAGCAGCTTAACCCCGGGCCGGGACACTGAAGCTTTCTTT. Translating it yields CASSLTPGRDTEAFF. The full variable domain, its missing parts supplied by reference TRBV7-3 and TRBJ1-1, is GAGVSQTPSNKVTEKGKYVELRCDPISGHTALYWYRQSLGQGPEFLIYFQGTGAADDSGLPNDRFFAVRPEGSVSTLKIQRTERGDSAVYLCASSLTPGRDTEAFFGQGTRLTVV.

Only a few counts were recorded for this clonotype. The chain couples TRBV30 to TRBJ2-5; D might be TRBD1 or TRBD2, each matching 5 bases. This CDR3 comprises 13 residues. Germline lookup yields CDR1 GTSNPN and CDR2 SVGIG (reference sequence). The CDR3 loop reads CGSSGREQETQYF. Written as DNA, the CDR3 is TGTGGATCCTCGGGCAGGGAGCAAGAGACCCAGTACTTC.